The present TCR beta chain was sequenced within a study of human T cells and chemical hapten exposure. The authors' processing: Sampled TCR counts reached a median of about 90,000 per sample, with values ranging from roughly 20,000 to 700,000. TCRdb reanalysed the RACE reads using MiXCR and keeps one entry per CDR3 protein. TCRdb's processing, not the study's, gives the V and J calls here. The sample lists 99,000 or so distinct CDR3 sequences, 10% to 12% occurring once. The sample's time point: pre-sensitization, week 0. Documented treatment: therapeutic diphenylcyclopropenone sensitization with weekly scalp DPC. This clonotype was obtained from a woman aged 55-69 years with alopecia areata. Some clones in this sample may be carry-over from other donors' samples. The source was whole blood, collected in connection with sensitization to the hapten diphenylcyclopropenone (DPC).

CDR3 region: CSVTTRGANYGYTF. Here the CDR3 DNA reads TGCAGCGTTACAACCAGGGGCGCTAACTATGGCTACACCTTC. The chain carries TRBV29-1 and TRBJ1-2, with D perhaps matching TRBD1 (6 bases). V was cut by 5 bases and J by 0 bases, with 13 bases left in between. The CDR3 covers 14 residues. Germline-derived CDR1 and CDR2 are SQVTM and ANQGSEA.